Included here is one T cell receptor (beta chain) sequence, with context. Its antigen is currently unknown. This sample stems from a study of shared clonotypes between healthy human individuals. Study details: CD4 naive and CD4 memory each took three plates per donor, while CD8 naive took two and CD8 memory one. Whole-study results and caveats: Naive subsets tended to show greater estimated richness than memory subsets. Genetic and exposure-history diversity was limited by the small donor number.

The naive CD8 population came from CD45RO-negative cells selected for CCR7, without terminally differentiated effector memory CD45RA+ cells. This CDR3 is built from 14 residues. After removal of 3 bases from V and 6 bases from J, the junction contained 8 bases not matched to a gene. From germline, CDR1 is SGDLS and CDR2 YYNGEE. When replicate PCRs were run on sorted subsets, they used 200 to 250 ng DNA, about 30,000 T cell genomes. The assay was immunoSEQ multiplex PCR, and TCRdb's table has in-frame clones only and misses some. The table lists roughly 2.1 million clones, about 93% of them singletons.

V gene TRBV9 combines with J gene TRBJ2-7; 8 bases line up with TRBD2. Sequenced sample: naive CD8+ T cells from PBMCs. The sequence was obtained from a man aged 18 to 30 in good health. Some clones in this sample may be carry-over from other donors' samples. The CDR3 bases are TGTGCCAGCAGCGAGAGCGGGAGCTCAAGCGAGCAGTACTTC. Translated, it gives CASSESGSSSEQYF. The full variable domain, rest sourced from reference TRBV9 and TRBJ2-7, is DSGVTQTPKHLITATGQRVTLRCSPRSGDLSVYWYQQSLDQGLQFLIQYYNGEERAKGNILERFSAQQFPDLHSELNLSSLELGDSALYFCASSESGSSSEQYFGPGTRLTVT.